This TCR beta chain appears in the sequencing data of a study of blood T cell repertoires in COVID-19 (dated by TCRdb to 2020 to 2022). The study in broad terms: Samples from collaborators originated in the United States, Italy and Spain and spanned both the acute and convalescent phases of COVID-19. The material from the prospective study consisted of cDNA or gDNA derived from T cells, B-cell-depleted T cells, or PBMCs. Deeply sampled blood TCRbeta repertoires from subjects exposed to, actively infected with, or recovered from COVID-19 were included in the dataset. The repertoires were released in a freely available public database intended as a resource for research on the immune response to SARS-CoV-2. Samples came from the ongoing ImmuneRACE study (first 160 participants) plus 1,254 subjects from 6 global collaborators. The sample metadata nearly always contained a de-identified subject ID, COVID-19 status, age in years and sex. Where HLA class I and class II types were available, the types were taken from metadata supplied by the sample provider, not from assay-based typing. The research as a whole found: How much clinical and demographic metadata was included differed by source and by participant, and the metadata was provided uncurated.

CDR1 SGHVS and CDR2 FQNEAQ were looked up in the germline V gene. The CDR3 starts with the cysteine, ends with the phenylalanine, and has 21 residues. The retained sequence is limited to the CDR3, 63 bases, with the frame set at the first base. From V the trimming removes 5 bases and from J it removes 0 bases, while the gene matches leave 22 bases of the junction unaccounted for. TCRbeta CDR3 regions were amplified from genomic DNA by means of the immunoSEQ Assay, a bias-controlled multiplex PCR. The published analysis was carried out like this. The number of nucleated cells in each sample was estimated from the amplification of reference gene primers within the assay. Sequence reads were collapsed and filtered to measure the absolute abundance of every unique TCRbeta CDR3 rearrangement. For each sample, productive Simpson clonality was calculated by taking the square root of Simpson's diversity index across productive rearrangements. TCRdb limited this immuneACCESS table to in-frame rearrangements with V and J called. A share of clones is missing; checked studies link under half to unresolved V genes, and the rest is unexplained. V and J calls and clone size are as listed in that table; D and trimming were resolved from the DNA. In this sample the table shows about 100,000 clones, 85% to 95% of which occur a single time. Of the sample, less than 1.5% falls within the top ten clones.

The collaborating institutions used their own protocols to collect whole blood in K2EDTA tubes. Collaborator samples were shipped for TCRbeta analysis as frozen whole blood, isolated PBMCs, or DNA extracted from either sample type. Comment on this clone: Its antigen has not been determined. Base qualities are not recorded, but no much larger clone differs from it by a single base.

The receptor was isolated from a woman aged 25 to 39 with acute or convalescent COVID-19. The sequence links TRBV7-8 to TRBJ1-5; 7 central bases correspond to TRBD1. Material for sequencing was peripheral blood. Here the CDR3 is given as CASSLGRRLRTGDYSNQPQHF. The nucleotide sequence reads TGTGCCAGCAGCCTAGGTCGACGGTTGAGGACAGGAGATTATAGCAATCAGCCCCAGCATTTT.